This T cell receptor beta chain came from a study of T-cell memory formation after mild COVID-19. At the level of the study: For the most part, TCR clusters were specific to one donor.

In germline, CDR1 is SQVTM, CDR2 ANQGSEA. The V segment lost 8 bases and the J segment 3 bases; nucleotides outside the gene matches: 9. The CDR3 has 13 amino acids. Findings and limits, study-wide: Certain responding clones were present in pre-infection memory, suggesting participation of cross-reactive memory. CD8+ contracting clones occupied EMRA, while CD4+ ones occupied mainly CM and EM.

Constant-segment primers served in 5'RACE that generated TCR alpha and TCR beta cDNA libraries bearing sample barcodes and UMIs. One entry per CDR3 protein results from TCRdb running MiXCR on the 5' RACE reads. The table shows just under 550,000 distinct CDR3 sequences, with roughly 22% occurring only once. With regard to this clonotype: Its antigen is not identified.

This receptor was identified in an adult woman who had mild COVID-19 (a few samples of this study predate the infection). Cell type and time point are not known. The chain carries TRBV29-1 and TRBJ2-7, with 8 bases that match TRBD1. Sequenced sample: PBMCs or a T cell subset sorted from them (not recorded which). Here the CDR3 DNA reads TGCAGCCCCCGGGACAGGACTGACTACGAGCAGTACTTC. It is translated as CSPRDRTDYEQYF.